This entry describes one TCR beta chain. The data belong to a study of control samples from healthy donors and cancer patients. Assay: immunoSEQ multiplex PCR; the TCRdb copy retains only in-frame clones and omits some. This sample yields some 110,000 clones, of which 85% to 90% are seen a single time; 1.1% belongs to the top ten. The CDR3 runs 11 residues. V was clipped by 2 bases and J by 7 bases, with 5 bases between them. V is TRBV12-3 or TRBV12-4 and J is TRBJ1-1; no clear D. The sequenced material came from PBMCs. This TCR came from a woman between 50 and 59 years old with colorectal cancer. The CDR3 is CASSLRVEAFF. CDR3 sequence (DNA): TGTGCCAGCAGTTTAAGGGTTGAAGCTTTCTTT.